These 27 T cell receptor beta chains were all obtained from the same sample, sequenced in a study of regulatory T cells in long-lasting Graves disease. For TCR beta, libraries came from iRepertoire HTBI primers and Arm-PCR of CDR3 regions. TCRdb used MiXCR to reprocess the multiplex PCR reads, holding one entry per CDR3 protein. The data contain 430,000 or so distinct CDR3 sequences, 21% of them seen just once; the ten biggest clones take up approximately 14%. Time point indicated: persistent/refractory GD, antithyroid drugs over 5 years with positive TRAb. PBMC RNA served as the TCR library source. The specimen was peripheral blood mononuclear cells (PBMCs), collected when the disease was refractory, from a patient treated with antithyroid drugs. These receptors were taken from a female donor with Graves disease.

The gene calls are TRBV9 and TRBJ2-1; TRBD2 is a possible D gene (5 bases). CDR3 length: 19 amino acids. Trimming shortened V by 0 bases and J by 1 base, and 20 bases separated the two germline ends. The germline V gene has CDR1 SGDLS and CDR2 YYNGEE. For the CDR3, the DNA is TGTGCCAGCAGCGTAGATAGTCAGAGGAGGCGGGTGTCCTACAATGAGCAGTTCTTC. It encodes CASSVDSQRRRVSYNEQFF.

This clonotype was seen ten or more times. V and J are TRBV28 and TRBJ2-5; 7 bases agree with TRBD2. This CDR3 is built from 14 residues. V lost 7 bases to trimming and J lost 2 bases; unmatched junction nucleotides: 7. Germline V CDR1 and CDR2: MDHEN, SYDVKM. The CDR3, as DNA: TGTGCCAGCACCCTTTCGGGGGGTCAAGAGACCCAGTACTTC. It is translated as CASTLSGGQETQYF. Full variable domain (remainder filled in from reference TRBV28 and TRBJ2-5): DVKVTQSSRYLVKRTGEKVFLECVQDMDHENMFWYRQDPGLGLRLIYFSYDVKMKEKGDIPEGYSVSREKKERFSLILESASTNQTSMYLCASTLSGGQETQYFGPGTRLLVL.

This clonotype was picked up a small number of times. This rearrangement joins TRBV5-1 to TRBJ1-1, with 8 bases identical to TRBD1. The CDR3 runs to 15 residues. V lost 0 bases to trimming and J lost 7 bases; unmatched junction nucleotides: 8. Germline values: CDR1 SGHRS, CDR2 YFSETQ. In DNA, the CDR3 is TGCGCCAGCAGCTTGGCCTTTCCAGGGGGCGATGAAGCTTTCTTT. This gives the protein CASSLAFPGGDEAFF.

This clonotype was observed many times. The chain links TRBV2 to TRBJ2-5, with TRBD1 identical over 9 bases. CDR3 size: 19 residues. Per germline, CDR1 SNHLY and CDR2 FYNNEI. J lost 2 bases, V lost 4 bases, and 17 bases had no gene match. The CDR3 region has the DNA TGTGCCAGCAGTGGACACCCCGGGACAGGGTATAGTTTGCAAGAGACCCAGTACTTC. Protein sequence: CASSGHPGTGYSLQETQYF. The full variable domain, rest sourced from reference TRBV2 and TRBJ2-5, is EPEVTQTPSHQVTQMGQEVILRCVPISNHLYFYWYRQILGQKVEFLVSFYNNEISEKSEIFDDQFSVERPDGSNFTLKIRSTKLEDSAMYFCASSGHPGTGYSLQETQYFGPGTRLLVL.

This clonotype came up a few times. V gene TRBV29-1 combines with J gene TRBJ2-7, with 8 bases matching TRBD2. The CDR3 sequence is 12 residues long. Trimming at V came to 4 bases and at J to 2 bases, leaving 1 base not matched to a gene. The germline CDR1 and CDR2 sequences are SQVTM and ANQGSEA. This CDR3 is CSVAGGPYEQYF. The CDR3 DNA reads TGCAGCGTTGCGGGGGGGCCCTACGAGCAGTACTTC.

J is TRBJ2-5 and V is TRBV12-3 or TRBV12-4; 7 bases are a match to TRBD2. The CDR3 has 13 amino acids. Trimming took 8 bases from V and 3 from J; bases not matched to a gene: 6. The DNA for the CDR3 is TGTGCCAGCGGATTGGGAGGGGAAGAGACCCAGTACTTC. Amino acids: CASGLGGEETQYF.

As for this clonotype: Just one base apart from a much larger clone, this may be a read error. This CDR3 fails to terminate in the conserved phenylalanine or tryptophan, so it likely reflects a read error. The chain uses TRBV6-1 and TRBJ1-1; 9 bases fit TRBD1. CDR1 MNHNS and CDR2 SASEGT come from the germline V gene. There are 16 residues in the CDR3. The V gene end was trimmed by 3 bases and the J gene end by 3 bases; junction bases not matched to a gene: 8. The CDR3 loop reads CASSDRTGVGDTEAFL. CDR3 coding DNA: TGTGCCAGCAGTGACAGGACAGGGGTTGGGGACACTGAAGCTTTCCTT.

This clonotype came up many times. The V call is TRBV2, the J call TRBJ1-1; 8 nucleotides agree with TRBD1. This CDR3 has 15 amino acids. The trim removed 8 bases at V and 4 bases at J, leaving 12 bases unmatched. CDR1 is SNHLY, CDR2 FYNNEI, per germline. CDR3 in DNA: TGTGCCAGCGGCCTTTCCGGGACAGGAGGCACTGAAGCTTTCTTT. Translated, it gives CASGLSGTGGTEAFF. The full variable domain, rest sourced from reference TRBV2 and TRBJ1-1, is EPEVTQTPSHQVTQMGQEVILRCVPISNHLYFYWYRQILGQKVEFLVSFYNNEISEKSEIFDDQFSVERPDGSNFTLKIRSTKLEDSAMYFCASGLSGTGGTEAFFGQGTRLTVV.

Concerning this clonotype: Just one base apart from a much larger clone, this may be a read error. The DNA for the CDR3 is TGTGTCAGCAGCGGACTAGCGGGTTTCTACGAGCAGTACTTC. This codes for CVSSGLAGFYEQYF. The chain is built from TRBV6-8 and TRBJ2-7, with TRBD2 matching over 11 bases. Germline CDR1 MNHGY, CDR2 SAAAGT. CDR3 size: 14 residues.

This clonotype has a handful of counts. V gene TRBV29-1 combines with J gene TRBJ1-3; unclear D gene. The CDR3 totals 12 residues. The V end was cut by 7 bases, the J end by 4 bases, with 11 bases between. Per germline, CDR1 SQVTM and CDR2 ANQGSEA. The CDR3 here is CSASFSGNTIYF. The CDR3 region has the DNA TGCAGCGCATCTTTCTCGGGAAACACCATATATTTT.

This clonotype was counted many times. V and J are TRBV27 and TRBJ1-5, with 10 bases lining up with TRBD1. Per germline, CDR1 MNHEY and CDR2 SMNVEV (reference sequence). This CDR3 spans 15 amino acids. Losses at the gene ends were 6 bases for V and 3 bases for J; bases not matched to a gene: 5. As DNA, the CDR3 is TGTGCCAGCAGGGGGACAGGGGTTTCCAATCAGCCCCAGCATTTT. It encodes CASRGTGVSNQPQHF.

This clonotype was seen at least ten times. The chain uses TRBV29-1 and TRBJ1-4; no definite D call. Germline V gives CDR1 SQVTM, CDR2 ANQGSEA. Trimming shortened V by 7 bases and J by 5 bases, and 17 bases separated the two germline ends. The CDR3 spans 14 residues. The DNA of the CDR3 is TGCAGCGCGATCCCGCGAGGAAAAAATGAAAAACTGTTTTTT. This gives the protein CSAIPRGKNEKLFF. Looking up the rest from reference TRBV29-1 and TRBJ1-4 gives the full variable domain: SAVISQKPSRDICQRGTSLTIQCQVDSQVTMMFWYRQQPGQSLTLIATANQGSEATYESGFVIDKFPISRPNLTFSTLTVSNMSPEDSSIYLCSAIPRGKNEKLFFGSGTQLSVL.

Only a few counts were recorded for this clonotype. The chain carries TRBV15 and TRBJ2-4, with a possible D match to TRBD1 (5 bases). Between the trimmed V and J ends, which lost 1 base and 4 bases, there was a span of 11 bases. Germline V gene lookup returns CDR1 LNHNV and CDR2 YYDKDF (reference sequence). CDR3 length: 15 residues. The CDR3 bases are TGTGCCACCAGCAGAGTGTGGCAGGGAAAAAACATTCAGTACTTC. Protein: CATSRVWQGKNIQYF.

J is TRBJ1-2 and V is TRBV14, with D possibly TRBD1 on 6 matching bases. The CDR3 extends over 15 amino acids. Trimming took off 0 bases at V and 7 bases at J, with 15 bases between the two ends. From germline, CDR1 is SGHDN and CDR2 FVKESK. CDR3 in DNA: TGTGCCAGCAGCCAAGATATGGACAGCCCAGGTGGCTACACCTTC. Its protein is CASSQDMDSPGGYTF.

Many counts were recorded for this clonotype. V usage is TRBV27 and J usage is TRBJ2-6; maybe TRBD1 (6 bases). V was clipped by 4 bases and J by 0 bases, with 13 bases between them. This CDR3 has 17 residues. Germline values: CDR1 MNHEY, CDR2 SMNVEV (reference sequence). The CDR3 here is CASSYGTRVSGANVLTF. Written as DNA, the CDR3 is TGTGCCAGCAGTTACGGGACACGGGTCTCTGGGGCCAACGTCCTGACTTTC. The full variable domain, completed using reference TRBV27 and TRBJ2-6, is EAQVTQNPRYLITVTGKKLTVTCSQNMNHEYMSWYRQDPGLGLRQIYYSMNVEVTDKGDVPEGYKVSRKEKRNFPLILESPSPNQTSLYFCASSYGTRVSGANVLTFGAGSRLTVL.

The V and J genes are TRBV10-3 and TRBJ2-7, with a possible D match to TRBD2 (6 bases). The CDR3 has 15 amino acids. The V and J ends lost 0 bases and 0 bases respectively, with 9 bases between them. The germline V gene has CDR1 ENHRY and CDR2 SYGVKD. The CDR3 bases are TGTGCCATCAGTGAGTCGAGGCGGGGCTCCTACGAGCAGTACTTC. Translated: CAISESRRGSYEQYF.

The rearrangement links TRBV6-5 to TRBJ2-7; the match to TRBD1 covers 7 bases. The CDR3 sequence is 16 residues long. CDR1 MNHEY and CDR2 SVGAGI come from the germline V gene. The trim removed 0 bases at V and 4 bases at J, leaving 9 bases unmatched. This CDR3 is CASSYSVTGHRYEQYF. The DNA for the CDR3 is TGTGCCAGCAGTTACTCCGTGACAGGGCACAGATACGAGCAGTACTTC.

The V and J genes are TRBV12-3 or TRBV12-4 and TRBJ2-2; 9 nucleotides agree with TRBD1. There are 16 residues in the CDR3. With 6 bases clipped from V and 6 bases from J, the junction kept 11 bases outside the gene matches. The CDR3 coding sequence is TGTGCCAGCAGCCCACCTGGACAGGGGCGAGCCGGGGAGCTGTTTTTT. Amino acids: CASSPPGQGRAGELFF.

This clonotype was found many times. This chain connects TRBV28 to TRBJ2-5; D is possibly TRBD1 (5 bases). This CDR3 has 16 amino acids. V was trimmed by 7 bases and J by 1 base, leaving 19 bases between them. Germline CDR1 MDHEN, CDR2 SYDVKM. DNA for the CDR3: TGTGCCAGCACCTCTCTCCGGCAGGGCCTCCAAGAGACCCAGTACTTC. Translating it yields CASTSLRQGLQETQYF.

This clonotype was counted at least ten times. As DNA, the CDR3 is TGTGCCAGCAGTTTATGGTCTGGGGGTGGGCCAATGAACTATGGCTACACCTTC. As protein: CASSLWSGGGPMNYGYTF. The chain recombines TRBV12-3 or TRBV12-4 with TRBJ1-2; possibly TRBD1 for D (5 bases). The CDR3 covers 18 residues. V was clipped by 2 bases and J by 2 bases, with 21 bases between them.

This clonotype was counted ten times or more. The chain links TRBV2 to TRBJ2-2, with a tentative D call TRBD2 (6 bases). The CDR3 is 14 amino acids. Trimming pared 1 base from V and 4 bases from J, leaving 7 bases between. Germline V gives CDR1 SNHLY, CDR2 FYNNEI. The CDR3 DNA follows: TGTGCCAGCAGTGAAGGGGGGGTCACCGGGGAGCTGTTTTTT. Protein sequence: CASSEGGVTGELFF.

The V call is TRBV7-2, the J call TRBJ1-2; 7 bases match TRBD1. Trimming cost V 2 bases and J 4 bases; bases outside gene matches: 4. The germline gives CDR1 SGHTA, CDR2 FQGNSA. The CDR3 covers 14 residues. CDR3 bases: TGTGCCAGCAGCTTAAGCCAGGGGGGCTATGGCTACACCTTC. Protein product: CASSLSQGGYGYTF.

In its sample, this clonotype was seen a few times. The V and J genes are TRBV12-3 or TRBV12-4 and TRBJ1-2, with 7 bases identical to TRBD1. V lost 6 bases and J lost 8; bases outside the gene matches: 9. The CDR3 totals 13 residues. This CDR3 reads CASSPDRVRGYTF. Written as DNA, the CDR3 is TGTGCCAGCAGCCCCGACAGGGTGCGAGGCTACACCTTC.

This clonotype appeared many times. V and J are TRBV15 and TRBJ2-3; tentatively, D is TRBD2 (6 bases). This CDR3 is built from 15 residues. Germline-derived CDR1 and CDR2 are LNHNV and YYDKDF (reference sequence). V was shortened by 3 bases and J by 1 base, with 11 bases between the two germline ends. The CDR3 DNA sequence: TGTGCCACCAGCAGCCGGAGGGAAGGCACAGATACGCAGTATTTT. It translates to CATSSRREGTDTQYF.

In its sample, this clonotype was seen many times. J is TRBJ1-6 and V is TRBV28; 7 bases align to TRBD1. With V trimmed by 6 bases and J by 4 bases, 6 bases remained unmatched. The CDR3 has 15 residues. Germline V gene data show CDR1 as MDHEN and CDR2 as SYDVKM. The CDR3 loop reads CASSPTGRYNSPLHF. The DNA of the CDR3 is TGTGCCAGCAGCCCGACAGGGAGGTATAATTCACCCCTCCACTTT.

The rearrangement joins TRBV28 to TRBJ2-1; weak D call: TRBD2 (5 bases). This CDR3 comprises 14 residues. Germline assignment: CDR1 MDHEN and CDR2 SYDVKM. V was clipped by 2 bases and J by 5 bases, with 10 bases between them. The CDR3 DNA reads TGTGCCAGCAGTTTAGGTGGGAGTCACAATGAGCAGTTCTTC. Amino acid sequence: CASSLGGSHNEQFF.

V is TRBV12-3 or TRBV12-4 and J is TRBJ2-1; 7 nucleotides align to TRBD2. There are 15 residues in the CDR3. Unmatched junction bases numbered 3, after V lost 2 bases and J lost 2 bases. The CDR3 protein is CASSLSGRAYNEQFF. The CDR3 region has the DNA TGTGCCAGCAGTTTAAGTGGGAGGGCCTACAATGAGCAGTTCTTC.